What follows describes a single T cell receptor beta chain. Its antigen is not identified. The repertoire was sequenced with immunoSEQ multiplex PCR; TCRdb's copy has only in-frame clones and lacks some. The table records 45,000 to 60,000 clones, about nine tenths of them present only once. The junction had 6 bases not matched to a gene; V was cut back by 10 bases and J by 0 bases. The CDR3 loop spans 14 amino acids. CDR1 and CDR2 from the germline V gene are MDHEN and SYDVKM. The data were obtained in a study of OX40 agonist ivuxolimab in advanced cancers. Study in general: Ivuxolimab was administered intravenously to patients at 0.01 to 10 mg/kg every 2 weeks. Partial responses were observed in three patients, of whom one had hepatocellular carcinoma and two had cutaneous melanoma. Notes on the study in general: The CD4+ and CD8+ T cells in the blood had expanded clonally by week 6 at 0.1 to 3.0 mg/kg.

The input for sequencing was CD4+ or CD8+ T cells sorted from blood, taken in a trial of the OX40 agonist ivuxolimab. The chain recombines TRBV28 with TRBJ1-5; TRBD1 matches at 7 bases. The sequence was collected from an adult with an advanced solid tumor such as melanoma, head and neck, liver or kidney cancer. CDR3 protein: CATKQGYSNQPQHF. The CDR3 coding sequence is TGTGCCACCAAACAGGGGTATAGCAATCAGCCCCAGCATTTT.